This is a list of T cell receptor beta chains from one sample in a study of shared clonotypes between healthy human individuals. Sequencing used immunoSEQ multiplex PCR; TCRdb keeps in-frame clones, though not all of them. The sample has more than 500,000 clones; about 95% are singletons. Sample: naive CD8+ T cells sorted from blood. The receptors stem from a woman younger than 45 in good health. Each CDR3 is given without its conserved first and last residue. A clone size is listed for some rows: how often the clone was seen (once, few, many), or a class if it is expanded.

>14|NA|TRBV28
ASSPRGASMNQPQH
>11|NA|TRBV2
ASSDARDDEQY
>12|NA|TRBV5-1
ASSLRGAYNEQF
>9|NA|TRBV27
ASSRGGTQY
>13|NA|TRBV19
ASSIGPPSNQPQH
>12|NA|TRBV5-6
ASSLNTGGYGYT
>11|NA|TRBV7-9
ASSNAERGEQY
>14|NA|TRBV9
ASSVPGHGTTDTQY
>11|NA|TRBV10-1
ASSEGYSYEQY
>15|NA|TRBV4-1
ASSQVGREGLRNEQF
>13|NA|TRBV2
ASRWTGEPIYEQY
>12|NA|TRBV9
ASSAARTLETQY
>13|NA|TRBV9
ASSVEGRSNQPQH
>9|NA|TRBV5-6
ASSLGYEQY
>14|NA|TRBV19
ASKYRGQTGANVLT
>12|NA|TRBV7-9
ASSSGLLLETQY
>9|NA|TRBV2
ARANTGELF
>12|NA|TRBV19
ASTPIFSNQPQH
>11|NA|TRBV6-5
ASSHGRYYEQY
>14|NA|TRBV27
ASSANGLEAVDTQY
>10|few|TRBV2
ASSDRSYEQY
>13|NA|TRBV7-8
ASNPSGFTSYEQY
>13|NA|TRBV7-9
ASSFGVASHYEQY
>9|NA|TRBV28
ASGRAGSGH
>11|once|TRBV27
ASRAGTGDEQY
>13|NA|TRBV5-4
ASSLDDRVGYEQY
>13|NA|TRBV5-6
ASSYPTVSGNTIY
>14|NA|TRBV14
ASSRTGGLPADEQF
>15|NA|TRBV11-2
ASSLDMGLAVYYEQY
>16|NA|TRBV4-1
ASSQDLGGAGVGYEQY
>13|once|TRBV19
ASKFAGGVAYEQY
>12|NA|TRBV19
ASSISGEAYEQY
>10|NA|TRBV19
ASSHQYNEQF
>15|NA|TRBV4-1
ASSQASGGTLQETQY
>11|NA|TRBV19
ASSPRTYNEQF
>11|NA|TRBV7-9
ASSATSYYEQY
>12|NA|TRBV19
ASSIADGSYEQY
>12|once|TRBV7-9
ASSGHRDSETQY
>10|NA|TRBV10-2
ASQDRVYEQY
>13|NA|TRBV27
ASSLYPGASDEQY
>11|NA|TRBV28
ASSSAPQGLQY
>13|NA|TRBV2
ASSEDVGDLYEQY
>13|NA|TRBV9
ASSLSWTSTDTQY
>13|NA|TRBV5-6
ASSLITGVTDTQY
>13|NA|TRBV9
ASSVDGYSGNTIY
>14|NA|TRBV13
ASSHTSGTSYNEQF
>14|NA|TRBV15
ATSRDRLAGTYEQY
>13|NA|TRBV6-1
ALQPPIGLNTEAF
>12|once|TRBV28
ASSLIGRQDEAF
>16|once|TRBV7-8
ASSFLSGGSSGANVLT
>11|NA|TRBV30
AWSIGQSYEQY
>16|NA|TRBV11-3
ASSLTFGGGRAVGELF
>11|NA|TRBV4-1
ASSQERLAEQF
>11|NA|TRBV6-6
ASSLEGFEPQH
>12|NA|TRBV7-9
ASSYPGSYNEQF
>12|NA|TRBV15
ATSRDWRNTEAF
>15|NA|TRBV7-9
ASSLAVVGTAYNEQF
>12|NA|TRBV5-8
ASSPAGIPYEQY
>13|once|TRBV13
ASSSRRRGLLEAF